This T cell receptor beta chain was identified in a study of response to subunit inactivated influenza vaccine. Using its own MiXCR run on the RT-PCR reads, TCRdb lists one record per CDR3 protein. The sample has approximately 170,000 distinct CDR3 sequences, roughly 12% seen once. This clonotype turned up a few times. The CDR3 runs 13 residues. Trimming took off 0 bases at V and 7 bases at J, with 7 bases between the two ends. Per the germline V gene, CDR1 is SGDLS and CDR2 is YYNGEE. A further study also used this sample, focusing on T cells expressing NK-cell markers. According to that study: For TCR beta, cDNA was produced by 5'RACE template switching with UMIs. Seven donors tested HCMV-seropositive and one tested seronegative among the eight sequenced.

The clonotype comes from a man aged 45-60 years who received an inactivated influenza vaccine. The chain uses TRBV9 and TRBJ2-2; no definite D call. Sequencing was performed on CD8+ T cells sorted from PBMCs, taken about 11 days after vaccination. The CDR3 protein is CASSVGVGGELFF. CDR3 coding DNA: TGTGCCAGCAGCGTAGGCGTTGGCGGGGAGCTGTTTTTT.